Shown below are 13 T cell receptor beta chains from a single sample sequenced in a study of blood T cell repertoires in COVID-19. The data were produced by immunoSEQ multiplex PCR, yet TCRdb's version contains in-frame clones alone and is incomplete. This sample yields about 80,000 clones, of which roughly four fifths are seen a single time; 30% to 45% belongs to the top ten. The sample was peripheral blood. These receptors were obtained from an older woman with acute or convalescent COVID-19.

The chain joins TRBV5-1 to TRBJ1-6, with D perhaps TRBD1 (6 bases). The CDR3 has 14 amino acids. CDR1 and CDR2 (germline): SGHRS, YFSETQ. Trimming cost V 8 bases and J 2 bases, with 11 bases left between them. The CDR3 sequence: CASRDNTYNSPLHF. CDR3 in DNA: TGCGCCAGTCGGGACAACACCTATAATTCACCCCTCCACTTT.

The table lists this clone with a few counts. This chain joins TRBV5-1 and TRBJ1-1; the D gene is possibly TRBD1 (5 bases). V was trimmed by 4 bases and J by 0 bases, leaving 16 bases between them. The CDR3 sequence is 16 residues long. Germline loops: CDR1 SGHRS, CDR2 YFSETQ. The CDR3 DNA reads TGCGCCAGCAGCCCCGGACACGGCGACATGAACACTGAAGCTTTCTTT. Encoded protein: CASSPGHGDMNTEAFF.

The rearrangement links TRBV4-1 to TRBJ2-7; D perhaps matches TRBD2 (6 bases). V shed 4 bases and J shed 0 bases, with 13 bases lying between them. Germline V gene sequence: CDR1 MGHRA, CDR2 YSYEKL. This CDR3 region has 15 residues. The CDR3 spells CASSRGLPSSYEQYF. Here the CDR3 DNA reads TGCGCCAGCAGCCGAGGACTACCCAGCTCCTACGAGCAGTACTTC.

The chain recombines TRBV6-5 with TRBJ1-1, with D unresolved. The CDR3 contains 11 residues. CDR1 is MNHEY and CDR2 is SVGAGI in the germline V gene. V dropped 6 bases and J dropped 5 bases, with 7 bases sitting between them. This CDR3 is CASSHATEAFF. CDR3 DNA: TGTGCCAGCAGCCACGCGACTGAAGCTTTCTTT.

This clone was found once. V and J are TRBV6-5 and TRBJ2-2; 7 bases agree with TRBD1. V trimming: 6 bases; J trimming: 5 bases; junction bases outside the gene matches: 9. The germline V gene encodes CDR1 MNHEY and CDR2 SVGAGI. This CDR3 has 15 residues. CDR3 in amino acids: CASSLGTAETGELFF. Written as DNA, the CDR3 is TGTGCCAGCAGCCTAGGGACAGCGGAAACCGGGGAGCTGTTTTTT.

This rearrangement joins TRBV9 to TRBJ2-7; possibly TRBD1 for D (6 bases). Per the germline V gene, CDR1 is SGDLS and CDR2 is YYNGEE. The CDR3 totals 15 residues. Deletions cut 0 bases from V and 3 bases from J, with 13 bases between. CDR3 sequence: CASSVAPSQGYEQYF. For the CDR3, the DNA is TGTGCCAGCAGCGTAGCCCCATCACAGGGCTACGAGCAGTACTTC.

This rearrangement joins TRBV2 to TRBJ1-4; no clear D gene. Germline V gene data show CDR1 as SNHLY and CDR2 as FYNNEI. The CDR3 extends over 16 amino acids. V was pared by 7 bases and J by 1 base, with 16 bases between. CDR3 protein: CASTAYPRRTNEKLFF. CDR3 DNA: TGTGCCAGCACTGCTTATCCGAGGAGAACTAATGAAAAACTGTTTTTT.

The count of this clone is one. The chain recombines TRBV19 with TRBJ1-1; D is possibly TRBD1 (6 bases). This CDR3 is built from 15 residues. Germline V CDR1 and CDR2: LNHDA, SQIVND (reference sequence). V gave up 6 bases and J gave up 3 bases, with 17 bases separating them. CDR3: CASSPTGGRDTEAFF. Written as DNA, the CDR3 is TGTGCCAGTAGCCCAACGGGGGGCAGGGACACTGAAGCTTTCTTT. Using reference TRBV19 and TRBJ1-1 for the parts outside the CDR3, the full variable domain is DGGITQSPKYLFRKEGQNVTLSCEQNLNHDAMYWYRQDPGQGLRLIYYSQIVNDFQKGDIAEGYSVSREKKESFPLTVTSAQKNPTAFYLCASSPTGGRDTEAFFGQGTRLTVV.

The rearrangement links TRBV7-2 to TRBJ2-7; 8 bases are shared with TRBD2. The V and J ends lost 5 bases and 6 bases, in that order; junction bases with no gene match: 9. Germline values: CDR1 SGHTA, CDR2 FQGNSA. CDR3 length: 14 amino acids. The CDR3 DNA follows: TGTGCCAGCAGCCCCGGACTAGCTTCCCTCGAGCAGTACTTC. This gives the protein CASSPGLASLEQYF.

The J gene is TRBJ2-5, the V gene TRBV10-2; 8 nucleotides line up with TRBD1. The CDR3 runs to 14 residues. Germline CDR1 and CDR2: WSHSY and SAAADI. Unmatched junction bases numbered 5, after V lost 6 bases and J lost 2 bases. CDR3 region: CASRGQVDQETQYF. CDR3 sequence (DNA): TGCGCCAGCAGGGGACAGGTCGATCAAGAGACCCAGTACTTC.

DNA for the CDR3: TGTGCCAGCAGTTTATCGCGCAGGGTTCCAGATACGCAGTATTTT. Its translation is CASSLSRRVPDTQYF. V is TRBV27 and J is TRBJ2-3, with D tentatively TRBD1 (5 bases). The CDR3 is made up of 15 amino acids. Germline CDR1 MNHEY, CDR2 SMNVEV (reference sequence). V was shortened by 0 bases and J by 4 bases, with 11 bases between the two germline ends.

CDR3 protein: CASSLVGGGEKLFF. The CDR3 DNA follows: TGTGCCAGCAGCTTAGTTGGCGGTGGTGAAAAACTGTTTTTT. This rearrangement joins TRBV7-9 to TRBJ1-4; D uncertain. The CDR3 runs to 14 residues. V was shortened by 1 base and J by 7 bases, with 10 bases between the two germline ends. In germline, CDR1 is SEHNR, CDR2 FQNEAQ (reference sequence).

CDR3 nucleotides: TGTGCCAGCAGTTACGGGGACAGAACCAACAATGAGCAGTTCTTC. Protein: CASSYGDRTNNEQFF. This sequence joins TRBV6-6 and TRBJ2-1; 7 bases line up with TRBD1. The germline CDR1 and CDR2 sequences are MNHNY and SVGAGI (reference sequence). The J segment lost 5 bases and the V segment lost 2 bases, leaving 6 bases of the junction unmatched. The CDR3 has 15 residues.